Listed below are T cell receptor beta chains from one sample, sequenced in a study of cytomegalovirus exposure and HLA in healthy donors. This table comes from immunoSEQ multiplex PCR, and its TCRdb copy is limited to in-frame clones, with some not included. Found here are fewer than 150,000 clones, around 77% of them singletons; the top ten hold approximately 2.3%. Sequencing input: PBMCs. These receptors all come from a man under 40 in good health and CMV-seronegative. CDR3s include the opening cysteine and the closing phenylalanine or tryptophan. Each record gives: D gene, clone size, V gene, J gene, CDR3 DNA, CDR3 protein. A D gene is named only where the DNA matches it firmly. A clone size is listed for some rows: how often the clone was seen (once, few, many), or a class if it is expanded.

>TRBD2|.|TRBV27|TRBJ2-3
TGTGCCAGCAGTTTATATTTAGCGGGGGGGCTAGATACGCAGTATTTT
CASSLYLAGGLDTQYF
>TRBD1|.|TRBV28|TRBJ2-1
TGTGCCAGCAGTTACCCCGGACAGGGGGGTAATGAGCAGTTCTTC
CASSYPGQGGNEQFF
>TRBD2|.|TRBV10-2|TRBJ2-5
TGCGCCAGCAGTGAGTTAGGCGGGGGGGCGAAGACCCAGTACTTC
CASSELGGGAKTQYF
>.|few|TRBV28|TRBJ2-1
TGTGCCAGCAGTTTTTTACGGACCAGGGGAGATGAGCAGTTCTTC
CASSFLRTRGDEQFF
>.|.|TRBV5-4|TRBJ1-6
TGTGCCAGCAGCTTGGGGCCGGGAGATAATTCACCCCTCCACTTT
CASSLGPGDNSPLHF
>TRBD1|.|TRBV5-1|TRBJ2-1
TGCGCCAGCAGCCAACGGACAGGGACCTACAATGAGCAGTTCTTC
CASSQRTGTYNEQFF
>TRBD1|.|TRBV25-1|TRBJ2-7
TGTGCCAGCAGTGACTACACGGGACAGCAGTTCTCCTACGAGCAGTACTTC
CASSDYTGQQFSYEQYF
>TRBD2|.|TRBV7-9|TRBJ2-7
TGTGCCAGCAGCCCCGGACTAGCGGGTCCAACCTACGAGCAGTACTTC
CASSPGLAGPTYEQYF
>TRBD1|.|TRBV5-6|TRBJ2-3
TGTGCCAGCAGCTGGACCGGGACAGGCCGCACAGATACGCAGTATTTT
CASSWTGTGRTDTQYF
>TRBD1|few|TRBV7-9|TRBJ1-4
TGTGCCAGCAGCTTAGTTGGGCAGGGGGCGTTGAATGAAAAACTGTTTTTT
CASSLVGQGALNEKLFF
>TRBD2|.|TRBV28|TRBJ2-1
TGTGCCAGCAGCCCCTCCCAGCTAGCGGACAATGAGCAGTTCTTC
CASSPSQLADNEQFF
>TRBD1|.|TRBV5-8|TRBJ1-5
TGTGCCAGCAGCGAGGGGGCGGAGATGCCCCAGCATTTT
CASSEGAEMPQHF
>TRBD1|.|TRBV5-1|TRBJ2-5
TGCGCCAGCAGGGGTCAGACAGGGGACCAAGAGACCCAGTACTTC
CASRGQTGDQETQYF
>TRBD2|.|TRBV7-8|TRBJ2-1
TGTGCCAGCAGCCTCCGGACTAGCATCACGAGCTCCTACAATGAGCAGTTCTTC
CASSLRTSITSSYNEQFF
>TRBD1|.|TRBV25-1|TRBJ1-1
TGTGCCAGCAGTGAATGGACAGGGCTGAACACTGAAGCTTTCTTT
CASSEWTGLNTEAFF
>TRBD1|.|TRBV10-3|TRBJ1-1
TGTGCCATCAGTGCCGTCGCAAAGGGGGCGCGAACTGAAGCTTTCTTT
CAISAVAKGARTEAFF
>.|once|TRBV18|TRBJ1-1
TGTGCCAGCTCACCAAACCCCCTTACAGTGAACACTGAAGCTTTCTTT
CASSPNPLTVNTEAFF
>TRBD1|.|TRBV6-1|TRBJ2-3
TGTGCCAGCAGTGAAATCCCGGGACAGGGCACAGATACGCAGTATTTT
CASSEIPGQGTDTQYF
>.|.|TRBV28|TRBJ1-2
TGTGCCAGCAGTTCGGCCGACAGGAACTATGGCTACACCTTC
CASSSADRNYGYTF
>TRBD1|.|TRBV6-5|TRBJ1-4
TGTGCCAGCAGTGTTGGCCGAGGGGGCAATGAAAAACTGTTTTTT
CASSVGRGGNEKLFF
>.|few|TRBV18|TRBJ2-3
TGTGCCAGCTCCGGAGGGGCAGATACGCAGTATTTT
CASSGGADTQYF
>TRBD1|.|TRBV7-9|TRBJ2-1
TGTGCCAGCAGCTTAATCACGGGGACAGCCAATGAGCAGTTCTTC
CASSLITGTANEQFF
>TRBD2|.|TRBV27|TRBJ2-7
TGTGCCAGCAGCTTTGGTAGCGGGTACGAGCAGTACTTC
CASSFGSGYEQYF
>TRBD1|.|TRBV19|TRBJ2-3
TGTGCCAGTACTACAGGGGTTGGGGATACGCAGTATTTT
CASTTGVGDTQYF
>.|.|TRBV4-1|TRBJ2-5
TGCGCCAGCAGCCAAGATGGAGGGGTGGAGGAGACCCAGTACTTC
CASSQDGGVEETQYF
>TRBD1|.|TRBV5-6|TRBJ1-3
TGTGCCAGCAGCTTCGGGACAGGGGGATCCTCTGGAAACACCATATATTTT
CASSFGTGGSSGNTIYF
>TRBD1|.|TRBV12-5|TRBJ2-7
TGTGCTAGTGGTCCGGACAGGGCCTCCTACGAGCAGTACTTC
CASGPDRASYEQYF
>.|few|TRBV6-4|TRBJ2-2
TGTGCCAGCAGTCTGGGGCAGGGGGGCGGGGAGCTGTTTTTT
CASSLGQGGGELFF
>.|.|TRBV28|TRBJ1-5
TGTGCCAGCAGTAACACCAATCAGCCCCAGCATTTT
CASSNTNQPQHF
>.|.|TRBV5-1|TRBJ1-4
TGCGCCAGCAGCGATGGGGGCGGTGAAAAACTGTTTTTT
CASSDGGGEKLFF
>TRBD1|.|TRBV5-8|TRBJ2-2
TGTGCCAGCATCCGGGACAGGAATTTTGGGGAGCTGTTTTTT
CASIRDRNFGELFF
>TRBD1|.|TRBV5-1|TRBJ2-5
TGCGCCAGCAGCCCTAGGCGGGACAGGGGGTCGGAAGAGACCCAGTACTTC
CASSPRRDRGSEETQYF
>TRBD1|.|TRBV5-1|TRBJ1-1
TGCGCCAGCAGCTTGAGTCCGGGACAGGGGAACACTGAAGCTTTCTTT
CASSLSPGQGNTEAFF
>.|.|TRBV7-9|TRBJ2-7
TGTGCCAGCAGCCCTTCCAGTCATGCCTACGAGCAGTACTTC
CASSPSSHAYEQYF
>TRBD1|.|TRBV10-3|TRBJ2-1
TGTGCCATCAGTGACCGCAGGGGGCTTTACAATGAGCAGTTCTTC
CAISDRRGLYNEQFF
>.|.|TRBV18|TRBJ1-4
TGTGCCAGCTCACCCCCCTCCGGGGGTGGTAATGAAAAACTGTTTTTT
CASSPPSGGGNEKLFF
>.|.|TRBV6-1|TRBJ1-5
TGTGCCAGCAGTGAAGCAGGAGGTCGCAATCAGCCCCAGCATTTT
CASSEAGGRNQPQHF
>.|many|TRBV5-1|TRBJ1-6
TGCGCCAGCAGCTTGTTAGGGGTACGGCTGGGTAATTCACCCCTCCACTTT
CASSLLGVRLGNSPLHF
>TRBD1|.|TRBV7-6|TRBJ2-1
TGTGCCAGCAGCTACCGACAGGGTCTGTGGAATGAGCAGTTCTTC
CASSYRQGLWNEQFF
>TRBD1|.|TRBV4-1|TRBJ1-1
TGCGCCAGCAGCCAGTGGACAGGCAGGACTGAAGCTTTCTTT
CASSQWTGRTEAFF
>.|few|TRBV28|TRBJ1-1
TGTGCCAGCAGTTTAGGGGCGGAGGGGAACACTGAAGCTTTCTTT
CASSLGAEGNTEAFF
>.|.|TRBV7-9|TRBJ1-1
TGTGCCAGCAGCCCTTGGACATCGAACACTGAAGCTTTCTTT
CASSPWTSNTEAFF
>.|.|TRBV6-1|TRBJ2-7
TGTGCCAGCAGGCCAGGGGACGGCCCCTACGAGCAGTACTTC
CASRPGDGPYEQYF
>TRBD1|.|TRBV5-8|TRBJ1-2
TGTGCCAGCAGCTTCGGGACAGGGGGAACCTATGGCTACACCTTC
CASSFGTGGTYGYTF
>TRBD1|.|TRBV5-1|TRBJ1-3
TGCGCCAGCAGCTGGACAGGGCGCTCTGGAAACACCATATATTTT
CASSWTGRSGNTIYF